The rows below give T cell receptor beta chains drawn from one sample of a study of T cells in Graves' hyperthyroidism and ophthalmopathy. TCRdb reprocessed the multiplex PCR reads via MiXCR and lists one record per CDR3 protein. The sample records fewer than 350,000 distinct CDR3 sequences, approximately 22% being singletons. The sequencing input was blood. All receptors derive from a woman between 50 and 59 years old with Graves' hyperthyroidism. The CDR3 runs from the conserved cysteine through the conserved F or W. A D gene is named only where the DNA matches it firmly. Not all rows give a size; the values are once, few, many and, for expanded clones, a class.

j_gene | v_gene | d_gene | abundance | CDR3aa | CDR3nt
TRBJ2-1 | TRBV3-1 | NA | many | CASSQVINEQFF | TGTGCCAGCAGCCAAGTAATCAATGAGCAGTTCTTC
TRBJ2-5 | TRBV29-1 | NA | many | CSVLGVQETQYF | TGCAGCGTTCTAGGGGTCCAAGAGACCCAGTACTTC
TRBJ2-1 | TRBV4-1 | TRBD2 | few | CASSQGWGGSSVNEQFF | TGCGCCAGCAGCCAAGGATGGGGCGGGAGTAGTGTCAATGAGCAGTTCTTC
TRBJ2-1 | TRBV14 | NA | many | CASSHRRGRNEQFF | TGTGCCAGCAGCCACCGTAGAGGCCGCAATGAGCAGTTCTTC
TRBJ2-2 | TRBV3-1 | NA | few | CASSQDRGTEALGSPGELFF | TGTGCCAGCAGCCAAGATCGTGGGACGGAGGCCTTAGGGTCCCCCGGGGAGCTGTTTTTT
TRBJ1-3 | TRBV18 | NA | many | CASSPTDTSGNTIYF | TGTGCCAGCTCACCTACGGATACCTCTGGAAACACCATATATTTT
TRBJ2-1 | TRBV6-1 | TRBD2 | few | CASTGLAGVVEQFF | TGTGCCAGCACCGGACTAGCGGGGGTGGTGGAGCAGTTCTTC
TRBJ2-1 | TRBV5-1 | TRBD1 | NA | CASMWGQIYNEQFF | TGCGCCAGCATGTGGGGACAGATTTACAATGAGCAGTTCTTC
TRBJ1-1 | TRBV2 | NA | few | CASSQTSEAFF | TGTGCCAGCAGTCAGACTTCTGAAGCTTTCTTT
TRBJ2-1 | TRBV20-1 | TRBD2 | many | CSASSSGRGSSYNEQFF | TGCAGTGCTAGCTCCAGCGGGAGGGGAAGCTCCTACAATGAGCAGTTCTTC
TRBJ2-2 | TRBV2 | TRBD2 | many | CASTSVANTGELFF | TGTGCCAGTACTAGCGTAGCGAACACCGGGGAGCTGTTTTTT